This T cell receptor (beta chain) appears in the sequencing data of a study of T cell responses to AZD1222 COVID-19 vaccine. As to this clone: What it binds is unknown.

This CDR3 spans 17 amino acids. The V gene lost 5 bases and the J gene lost 1 base, with 15 bases spanning the gap. CDR1 MDHEN and CDR2 SYDVKM come from the germline V gene. Profiled with immunoSEQ multiplex PCR; TCRdb holds only in-frame clones, not every one. Of 120,000 to 150,000 clones listed, more than 70% were seen once; the top ten hold roughly 1.5%. Study-wide points: Across the whole spike, CD4 TCRs peaked at regions 160-218 and 743-854.

This sequence joins TRBV28 and TRBJ1-6; the D gene is possibly TRBD1 (5 bases). Specimen: peripheral blood, collected 28 days after the second AZD1222 dose. This TCR was recovered from an adult who received the AZD1222 COVID-19 vaccine. The CDR3 DNA sequence: TGTGCCAGCAGTCCGGGACCGTCTTATTCCTATAATTCACCCCTCCACTTT. Amino acid sequence: CASSPGPSYSYNSPLHF.